What follows is one T cell receptor (beta chain) and its context. The specificity of this receptor is unknown. The record has no base qualities; no much larger clone is one base away. These data belong to a study of blood T cell repertoires in COVID-19 (TCRdb year 2020). As for the study more broadly: The collaborator samples originated in the United States, Italy and Spain and spanned the acute and convalescent phases of COVID-19. The material from the prospective study consisted of cDNA or gDNA derived from T cells, B-cell-depleted T cells, or PBMCs. Subjects who had been exposed to COVID-19, were actively infected with it, or had recovered from it provided the deeply sampled blood TCRbeta repertoires that made up the dataset. The repertoires were released in a freely available public database meant as a resource for research on the immune response to SARS-CoV-2. Samples were obtained from the ongoing ImmuneRACE study (first 160 participants) and from 1,000 to 1,500 subjects provided by 6 global collaborators. Sample metadata almost always included a de-identified subject ID, COVID-19 status, age in years and sex. HLA class I and class II types, where available, came from metadata supplied by the sample provider rather than from assay-based typing. The full study reports these points: How much clinical and demographic metadata was included differed by source and by participant, and the metadata was provided uncurated.

TCRbeta CDR3 regions were amplified from genomic DNA by means of the immunoSEQ Assay, a bias-controlled multiplex PCR. The authors' pipeline ran thus. Within the assay, amplification of reference gene primers was used to estimate how many nucleated cells each sample contained. Sequence reads were collapsed and filtered to measure the absolute abundance of every unique TCRbeta CDR3 rearrangement. For each sample, productive Simpson clonality was calculated as the square root of Simpson's diversity index over productive rearrangements. The source is immuneACCESS, and TCRdb retained only in-frame sequences with V and J called. Part of the clones is not carried over; for the studies checked, unresolved V genes explain less than half of this, and the remainder is unexplained. That table supplies the V and J calls and clone size; D and trimming were determined from the DNA. This sample is represented by 200,000 to 300,000 clones; 88% of them were singletons. Clones ranked in the top ten supply roughly 4% of the sample.

A second Seattle source provided samples from volunteer blood donors who had recovered from COVID-19. The collaborating institutions used their own protocols to collect whole blood in K2EDTA tubes. Collaborator samples were shipped for TCRbeta analysis as frozen whole blood, isolated PBMCs, or DNA extracted from either sample type. As encoded in the germline V gene, CDR1 is SGHAT while CDR2 is FQNNGV. V and J are trimmed by 10 bases and 6 bases, and the gene matches miss 10 bases of the junction. The CDR3, cysteine through phenylalanine, is 13 amino acids long. The entry retains the CDR3 DNA only, 39 bases that are in frame from base 1.

Recombination linked TRBV11-2 to TRBJ2-3, with 7 bases aligning to TRBD2. The receptor was derived from a man aged 55 to 70 who had recovered from COVID-19. Sequenced: peripheral blood. The DNA sequence reads TGTGCCACCGACAGACTAGCCGGCGATACGCAGTATTTT. Its protein is CATDRLAGDTQYF.